Shown below are 18 T cell receptor beta chains from a single sample sequenced in a study of blood T cell repertoires in COVID-19. The protocol was immunoSEQ multiplex PCR, while the TCRdb copy is restricted to in-frame clones and leaves out a portion. This table has some 490,000 clones, roughly 85% appearing once. The sample consisted of peripheral blood. All receptors derive from a human donor in a cohort sampled during active COVID-19.

The V gene is TRBV9, the J gene TRBJ2-1; TRBD2 aligns across 10 bases. This CDR3 has 15 amino acids. Germline V lookup: CDR1 SGDLS, CDR2 YYNGEE. The J segment lost 11 bases and the V segment lost 0 bases, leaving 8 bases of the junction unmatched. This chain's CDR3 is CASSVGSGRGIKQFF. CDR3 in DNA: TGTGCCAGCAGCGTAGGGAGCGGGAGGGGCATTAAGCAGTTCTTC.

The chain joins TRBV4-1 to TRBJ1-3; D not resolved. The CDR3 covers 15 residues. Germline V gene lookup returns CDR1 MGHRA and CDR2 YSYEKL. The germline V and J ends were trimmed by 0 bases and 7 bases, with 13 bases remaining between them. CDR3 nucleotides: TGCGCCAGCAGCCAAGAGACGGTGGGGAGGAACACCATATATTTT. Its translation: CASSQETVGRNTIYF.

CDR3 amino acids: CASRKGPTALATEAFF. Written as DNA, the CDR3 is TGTGCCAGCAGGAAGGGTCCGACAGCCCTTGCCACTGAAGCTTTCTTT. The chain has TRBV21-1 and TRBJ1-1; TRBD1, the table's D call, lacks a check against the DNA. TRBV21-1 is designated a pseudogene. The CDR3 loop spans 16 amino acids.

This chain connects TRBV28 to TRBJ1-1, with D unresolved. The V end lost 6 bases, the J end lost 4 bases, and 15 bases lay between the germline ends. CDR1 is MDHEN, CDR2 SYDVKM, per germline. This CDR3 region has 14 residues. Written as DNA, the CDR3 is TGTGCCAGCAGGCTGCGGGAGGACGGCACTGAAGCTTTCTTT. Translated, it gives CASRLREDGTEAFF. Filled out from reference TRBV28 and TRBJ1-1, the complete variable domain reads DVKVTQSSRYLVKRTGEKVFLECVQDMDHENMFWYRQDPGLGLRLIYFSYDVKMKEKGDIPEGYSVSREKKERFSLILESASTNQTSMYLCASRLREDGTEAFFGQGTRLTVV.

The J gene is TRBJ1-1, the V gene TRBV29-1; tentative D call: TRBD1 (6 bases). CDR1 SQVTM and CDR2 ANQGSEA come from the germline V gene. The CDR3 is made up of 16 amino acids. Trimming pared 6 bases from V and 4 bases from J, leaving 24 bases between. The CDR3 reads CSVQATPQGIGTEAFF. The CDR3 region has the DNA TGCAGCGTCCAGGCTACCCCACAGGGTATCGGCACTGAAGCTTTCTTT. Using reference TRBV29-1 and TRBJ1-1 for the parts outside the CDR3, the full variable domain is SAVISQKPSRDICQRGTSLTIQCQVDSQVTMMFWYRQQPGQSLTLIATANQGSEATYESGFVIDKFPISRPNLTFSTLTVSNMSPEDSSIYLCSVQATPQGIGTEAFFGQGTRLTVV.

This CDR3 reads CASSQRSGTSGRIETQYF. The CDR3 nucleotides are TGTGCCAGCAGCCAACGCTCCGGGACTAGCGGGAGGATCGAGACCCAGTACTTC. V gene TRBV14 combines with J gene TRBJ2-5; TRBD2 agrees at 15 bases. The germline V gene encodes CDR1 SGHDN and CDR2 FVKESK. The CDR3 length is 18 residues. V was clipped by 2 bases and J by 5 bases; unmatched bases: 9.

The chain recombines TRBV28 with TRBJ2-7; 7 nucleotides agree with TRBD1. V shed 3 bases and J 4 bases; nucleotides not matched to a gene: 3. The CDR3 is 13 residues long. The germline CDR1 and CDR2 sequences are MDHEN and SYDVKM. This CDR3 is CASSLGQRYEQYF. CDR3 coding DNA: TGTGCCAGCAGTTTGGGACAGAGATACGAGCAGTACTTC.

With respect to this clone: Other DNA sequences in the same sample also yield this CDR3. CDR3 sequence (DNA): TGTGCCAGCAGTTACCCCGGGACAGGGGGTGAGACCCAGTACTTC. It codes for CASSYPGTGGETQYF. The chain joins TRBV6-5 to TRBJ2-5, with TRBD1 matching 11 bases. Germline CDR1 reads MNHEY; CDR2 reads SVGAGI. After removal of 2 bases from V and 5 bases from J, the junction contained 4 bases not matched to a gene. The CDR3 loop spans 15 amino acids.

The chain recombines TRBV11-2 with TRBJ2-3, with a possible D match to TRBD2 (5 bases). Trimming stripped 0 bases from V and 7 bases from J, with 14 bases between. The CDR3 runs to 15 residues. Germline V gives CDR1 SGHAT, CDR2 FQNNGV. The CDR3 DNA reads TGTGCCAGCAGCTTAGATAGTAGCGCCTGGCATACGCAGTATTTT. Encoded protein: CASSLDSSAWHTQYF.

This chain joins TRBV5-1 and TRBJ2-5; D uncertain. Trimming pared 2 bases from V and 4 bases from J, leaving 6 bases between. CDR1 and CDR2 from the germline V gene are SGHRS and YFSETQ. CDR3 length equals 12 residues. The CDR3 region is CASSFTGETQYF. CDR3 DNA: TGCGCCAGCAGCTTCACGGGAGAGACCCAGTACTTC.

The J gene is TRBJ2-7, the V gene TRBV7-2; the match to TRBD1 covers 9 bases. The CDR3 length is 15 residues. J was trimmed by 2 bases and V by 6 bases; bases with no gene match: 8. The V gene's germline CDR1 is SGHTA and CDR2 FQGNSA. This CDR3 is CASSFDRGETYEQYF. The CDR3 nucleotides are TGTGCCAGCAGTTTCGACAGGGGGGAAACCTACGAGCAGTACTTC.

With regard to this clone: This specimen includes other DNA sequences encoding the same CDR3. The V call is TRBV29-1, the J call TRBJ2-5; D gene unclear. The CDR3 has 12 residues. V lost 0 bases to trimming and J lost 5 bases, with 7 bases between them. CDR1 is SQVTM and CDR2 is ANQGSEA in the germline V gene. The CDR3 nucleotides are TGCAGCGTTGAAGAACCCCGGGAGACCCAGTACTTC. Translating gives CSVEEPRETQYF.

This chain connects TRBV28 to TRBJ2-5, with TRBD2 matching over 14 bases. CDR1 is MDHEN and CDR2 is SYDVKM in the germline V gene. CDR3 size: 15 residues. The junction had 1 base not matched to a gene; V was cut back by 3 bases and J by 4 bases. In DNA form, the CDR3 reads TGTGCCAGCAGTTTCGGGACTAGCGGGAGAGAGACCCAGTACTTC. Its translation is CASSFGTSGRETQYF.

The rearrangement uses TRBV5-1 and TRBJ2-1; 9 bases map to TRBD2. The CDR3 has 13 amino acids. The germline V gene has CDR1 SGHRS and CDR2 YFSETQ. V shed 4 bases, J shed 10 bases, and the junction held 6 bases outside the gene matches. CDR3 sequence reads: CASSLAGLEEQFF. The CDR3 DNA is TGCGCCAGCAGCCTAGCGGGACTAGAAGAGCAGTTCTTC.

The chain couples TRBV5-1 to TRBJ2-1, with a tentative D call TRBD2 (5 bases). The CDR3 is 16 amino acids. CDR1 and CDR2 (germline): SGHRS, YFSETQ. Trimming stripped 0 bases from V and 2 bases from J, with 12 bases between. Here the CDR3 reads CASSLDVGAAYNEQFF. CDR3 nucleotide sequence: TGCGCCAGCAGCTTGGATGTGGGAGCGGCCTACAATGAGCAGTTCTTC.

This clone was counted between two and nine times. This chain uses TRBV5-6 with TRBJ2-1; 9 bases map to TRBD2. J gave up 8 bases and V 6 bases, and 12 bases lay outside the gene matches. This CDR3 is built from 15 residues. Germline V CDR1 and CDR2: SGHDT, YYEEEE. The CDR3 DNA reads TGTGCCAGCACTCCCCTAGCGGGATCCCTCCATGAGCAGTTCTTC. Encoded protein: CASTPLAGSLHEQFF.

CDR3 nucleotides: TGTGCCAGCAGTGTCGTCGGGACAGGGTCCCATCGGGAGCAGTACTTC. This codes for CASSVVGTGSHREQYF. The genes are TRBV6-1 and TRBJ2-7, with 9 bases aligning to TRBD1. This CDR3 contains 16 residues. Germline V gives CDR1 MNHNS, CDR2 SASEGT. With V trimmed by 4 bases and J by 7 bases, 14 bases remained unmatched.

The rearrangement uses TRBV6-5 and TRBJ2-3; 7 bases align to TRBD2. The CDR3 extends over 15 amino acids. Germline assignment: CDR1 MNHEY and CDR2 SVGAGI. J gave up 0 bases and V 2 bases, and 2 bases lay outside the gene matches. Here the CDR3 DNA reads TGTGCCAGCAGTTACCAACTAGCGAGCACAGATACGCAGTATTTT. The encoded protein is CASSYQLASTDTQYF.